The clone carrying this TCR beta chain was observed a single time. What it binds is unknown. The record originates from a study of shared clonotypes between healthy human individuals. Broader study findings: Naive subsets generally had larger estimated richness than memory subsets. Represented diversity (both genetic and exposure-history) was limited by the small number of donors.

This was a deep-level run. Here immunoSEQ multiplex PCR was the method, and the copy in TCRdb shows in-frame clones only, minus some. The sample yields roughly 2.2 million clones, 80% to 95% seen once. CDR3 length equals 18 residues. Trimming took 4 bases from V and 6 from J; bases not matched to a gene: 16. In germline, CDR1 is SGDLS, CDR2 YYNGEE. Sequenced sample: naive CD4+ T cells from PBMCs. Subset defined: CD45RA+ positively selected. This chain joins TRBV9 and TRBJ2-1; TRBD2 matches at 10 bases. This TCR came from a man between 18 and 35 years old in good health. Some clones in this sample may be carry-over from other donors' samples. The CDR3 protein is CASSKPSRQREGFNEQFF. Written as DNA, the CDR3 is TGTGCCAGCAGCAAACCCTCGCGACAGCGGGAGGGCTTCAATGAGCAGTTCTTC.